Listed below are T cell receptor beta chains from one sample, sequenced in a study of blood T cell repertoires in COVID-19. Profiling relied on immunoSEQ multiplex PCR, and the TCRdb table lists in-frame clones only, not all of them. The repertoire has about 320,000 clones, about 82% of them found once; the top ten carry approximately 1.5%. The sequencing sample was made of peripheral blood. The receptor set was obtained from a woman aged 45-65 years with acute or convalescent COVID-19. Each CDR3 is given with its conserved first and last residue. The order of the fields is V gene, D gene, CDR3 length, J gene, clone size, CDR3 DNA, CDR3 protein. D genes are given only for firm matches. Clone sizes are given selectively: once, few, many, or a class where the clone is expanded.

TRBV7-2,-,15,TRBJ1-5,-,-,CASSFGPGGNQPQHF
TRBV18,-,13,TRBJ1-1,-,TGTGCCAGCTCACAGGGGAGGTTGACTGAAGCTTTCTTT,CASSQGRLTEAFF
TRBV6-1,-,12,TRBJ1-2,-,TGTGCCAGCAGTGAATATTCCTATGGCTACACCTTC,CASSEYSYGYTF
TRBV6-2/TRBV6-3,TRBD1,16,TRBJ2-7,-,TGTGCCAGCAGTTATCATGGGACAGGGCGTAATGACGAGCAGTACTTC,CASSYHGTGRNDEQYF
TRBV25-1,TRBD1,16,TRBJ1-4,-,TGTGCCAGCAGCCACGACAGGGGGTATTATAATGAAAAACTGTTTTTT,CASSHDRGYYNEKLFF
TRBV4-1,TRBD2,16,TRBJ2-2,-,TGCGCCAGCAGCCAAGTGGCTAGCGGGAGAAACGGGGAGCTGTTTTTT,CASSQVASGRNGELFF
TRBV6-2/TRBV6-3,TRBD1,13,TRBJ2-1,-,TGTGCCAGCAGTTACAGGGGGCAGGGTGAGCAGTTCTTC,CASSYRGQGEQFF
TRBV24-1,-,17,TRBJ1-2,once,TGTGCCACCAGTGATCCGACCCTTTCCTCAGGGGCTAATGGCTACACCTTC,CATSDPTLSSGANGYTF
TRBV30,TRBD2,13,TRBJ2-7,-,TGTGCCTGGATAGCGGGGTATTCCTACGAGCAGTACTTC,CAWIAGYSYEQYF
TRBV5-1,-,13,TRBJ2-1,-,TGCGCCAGCAGCTCCTTAACCTACAATGAGCAGTTCTTC,CASSSLTYNEQFF
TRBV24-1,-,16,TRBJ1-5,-,TGTGCCACCAGTGGGTCGGAACAGGGATGGAATCAGCCCCAGCATTTT,CATSGSEQGWNQPQHF
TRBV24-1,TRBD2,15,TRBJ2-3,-,TGTGCCACCAGTGATAGCGGGAGGGCAACCGATACGCAGTATTTT,CATSDSGRATDTQYF
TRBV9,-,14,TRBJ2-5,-,TGTGCCAGCAGCGCCGGACTGAGAGAAGAGACCCAGTACTTC,CASSAGLREETQYF
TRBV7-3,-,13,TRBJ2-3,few,TGTGCCAGCAGCTCGGGCGGGTCAGATACGCAGTATTTT,CASSSGGSDTQYF
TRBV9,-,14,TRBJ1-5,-,TGTGCCAGCTCGCAGGGTCTATGGAATCAGCCCCAGCATTTT,CASSQGLWNQPQHF
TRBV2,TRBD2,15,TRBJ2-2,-,TGTGCCAGCAGATCGACTAGCGGGAACACCGGGGAGCTGTTTTTT,CASRSTSGNTGELFF
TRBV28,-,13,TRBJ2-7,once,TGTGCCAGCAGTTCGCTAACAGGCTACGAGCAGTACTTC,CASSSLTGYEQYF
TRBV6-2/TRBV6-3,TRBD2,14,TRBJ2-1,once,TGTGCCAGCAGTTTTGCGGGGGGCTACAATGAGCAGTTCTTC,CASSFAGGYNEQFF
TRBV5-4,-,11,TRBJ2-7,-,TGTGCCAGCAGCTTGGCGTTCGAGCAGTACTTC,CASSLAFEQYF
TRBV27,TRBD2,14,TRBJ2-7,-,TGTGCCAGCAGTTTGCCTAGCGGGAGAGGTGAGCAGTACTTC,CASSLPSGRGEQYF
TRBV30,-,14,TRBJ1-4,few,TGTGCCTCCCGATACAGGACTGACAGGGAAAAACTGTTTTTT,CASRYRTDREKLFF
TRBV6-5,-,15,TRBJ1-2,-,TGTGCCAGCAGCCTCCTTGGCAGGGTGGCTCGGGGCTACACCTTC,CASSLLGRVARGYTF
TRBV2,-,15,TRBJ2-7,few,TGTGCCAGCAGTGAGGAAGGGGCCTTGGGGTACGAGCAGTACTTC,CASSEEGALGYEQYF
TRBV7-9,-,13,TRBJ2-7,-,TGTGCCAGCAGCATCGGTGCCCCCTACGAGCAGTACTTC,CASSIGAPYEQYF
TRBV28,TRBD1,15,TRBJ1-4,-,TGTGCCAGCAGTCCCCCGACAGGGGGAAGAGAAAAACTGTTTTTT,CASSPPTGGREKLFF
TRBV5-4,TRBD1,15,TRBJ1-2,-,TGTGCCAGCAGCTTACCGGGACAGGGGCGGGGCGGCTACACCTTC,CASSLPGQGRGGYTF
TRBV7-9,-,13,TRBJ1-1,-,TGTGCCAGCAGCCTACAGGGGAACACTGAAGCTTTCTTT,CASSLQGNTEAFF
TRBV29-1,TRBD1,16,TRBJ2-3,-,TGCAGCGTTGAGGGAAGGTACAGGGGGCTCACAGATACGCAGTATTTT,CSVEGRYRGLTDTQYF
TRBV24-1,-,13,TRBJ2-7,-,TGTGCCACCAGTGATTTTGCTAGGTACGAGCAGTACTTC,CATSDFARYEQYF
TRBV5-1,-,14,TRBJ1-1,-,TGCGCCAGCAGCACAACAGGAATGAACACTGAAGCTTTCTTT,CASSTTGMNTEAFF
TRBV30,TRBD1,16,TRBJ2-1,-,TGTGCCTGGACTAGTTTCGACAGGGGCTCCTACAATGAGCAGTTCTTC,CAWTSFDRGSYNEQFF
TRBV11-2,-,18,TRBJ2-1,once,TGTGCCAGCAGCTCTACTTACGGCGGGGCAAGGGGCTACAATGAGCAGTTCTTC,CASSSTYGGARGYNEQFF
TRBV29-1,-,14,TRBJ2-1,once,TGCAGCGTTGAAGTCCTCGGTTCCTACAATGAGCAGTTCTTC,CSVEVLGSYNEQFF
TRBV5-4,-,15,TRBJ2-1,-,TGTGCCAGCAGCCAAGACAGGAGCTCCTACAATGAGCAGTTCTTC,CASSQDRSSYNEQFF
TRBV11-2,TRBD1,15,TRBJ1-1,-,TGTGCCAGCAGCCCATGGACAGGGGCCAACACTGAAGCTTTCTTT,CASSPWTGANTEAFF
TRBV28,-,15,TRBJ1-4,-,TGTGCCAGCAGTTTAACAGGGAGGGGTAATGAAAAACTGTTTTTT,CASSLTGRGNEKLFF
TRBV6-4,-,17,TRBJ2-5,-,TGTGCCAGCAGTGACAGGGCCCCCGGGGAGCGGCGAGAGACCCAGTACTTC,CASSDRAPGERRETQYF
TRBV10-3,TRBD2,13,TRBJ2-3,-,TGTGCCATCAGCCGGGGGGAAGCAGATACGCAGTATTTT,CAISRGEADTQYF
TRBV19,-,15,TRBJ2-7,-,TGTGCCAGTAGTCGGAGGACGGGGGACTCCTACGAGCAGTACTTC,CASSRRTGDSYEQYF